Each of the 25 T cell receptor beta chains below was sequenced from the same sample in a study of T cell responses to AZD1222 COVID-19 vaccine. The protocol was immunoSEQ multiplex PCR, while the TCRdb copy is restricted to in-frame clones and leaves out a portion. The table records about 120,000 clones, roughly 85% of them present only once. The sequences come from peripheral blood, collected on day 0 of MenACWY control vaccination. These receptors were taken from an adult in good health.

The chain combines TRBV5-5 with TRBJ2-7; TRBD1 might be the D (5 bases). Germline CDR1 is SGHKS and CDR2 is YYEKEE (reference sequence). V lost 1 base and J 0 bases, leaving 11 bases between the germline ends. There are 15 residues in the CDR3. As DNA, the CDR3 is TGTGCCAGCAGCTTGTCACAGGCCGGCTCCTACGAGCAGTACTTC. Protein: CASSLSQAGSYEQYF.

This chain joins TRBV4-1 and TRBJ1-1; no reliable D call. The CDR3 contains 15 residues. Germline V gene lookup returns CDR1 MGHRA and CDR2 YSYEKL. The V and J ends lost 3 bases and 3 bases respectively, with 14 bases between them. The CDR3 DNA reads as TGCGCCAGCAGCCATCCCTGGCAGGTGGACACTGAAGCTTTCTTT. Amino acid sequence: CASSHPWQVDTEAFF.

The genes are TRBV9 and TRBJ1-5, with D unresolved. CDR1 is SGDLS, CDR2 YYNGEE, per germline. Trimming stripped 3 bases from V and 2 bases from J, with 12 bases between. This CDR3 is 15 amino acids long. CDR3 bases: TGTGCCAGCAGCGCCGACGGGCAACGCAATCAGCCCCAGCATTTT. This gives the protein CASSADGQRNQPQHF.

As regards this clone: The sample contains more than one DNA sequence encoding this CDR3. This chain joins TRBV7-2 and TRBJ2-5, with 7 nucleotides matching TRBD2. V trimming: 3 bases; J trimming: 1 base; junction bases outside the gene matches: 2. Germline CDR1 is SGHTA and CDR2 is FQGNSA. The CDR3 consists of 14 residues. This CDR3 is CASSLGGSQETQYF. Written as DNA, the CDR3 is TGTGCCAGCAGCTTGGGCGGGAGCCAAGAGACCCAGTACTTC. Drawing the rest from reference TRBV7-2 and TRBJ2-5, the complete variable domain is GAGVSQSPSNKVTEKGKDVELRCDPISGHTALYWYRQSLGQGLEFLIYFQGNSAPDKSGLPSDRFSAERTGGSVSTLTIQRTQQEDSAVYLCASSLGGSQETQYFGPGTRLLVL.

The V gene is TRBV7-9, the J gene TRBJ2-2; D not certain. With 2 bases removed from V and 1 base from J, the gap between germline ends came to 8 bases. This CDR3 region has 15 residues. The V gene's germline CDR1 is SEHNR and CDR2 FQNEAQ (reference sequence). In DNA form, the CDR3 reads TGTGCCAGCAGCTTAACAAGGAGGAACACCGGGGAGCTGTTTTTT. Amino acid sequence: CASSLTRRNTGELFF.

CDR3 sequence (DNA): TGTGCCAGCAGCTCCACTAGCGCGGAGACCCAGTACTTC. Its translation is CASSSTSAETQYF. The chain joins TRBV5-5 to TRBJ2-5; 7 nucleotides align to TRBD2. V trimming: 3 bases; J trimming: 5 bases; junction bases outside the gene matches: 4. The CDR3 spans 13 residues. CDR1 and CDR2 (germline): SGHKS, YYEKEE (reference sequence).

This clone was observed a few times. This chain joins TRBV28 and TRBJ2-4; 7 bases fit TRBD1. J lost 8 bases, V lost 4 bases, and 8 bases had no gene match. Germline V gene lookup returns CDR1 MDHEN and CDR2 SYDVKM. The CDR3 covers 14 residues. For the CDR3, the DNA is TGTGCCAGCAGTTCTCTAACGGGACAGCACATTCAGTACTTC. Translating gives CASSSLTGQHIQYF.

This clone appeared a few times. The identical CDR3 is also encoded by other nucleotide sequences in the sample. The chain employs TRBV12-3 or TRBV12-4 and TRBJ1-1; no clear D. This CDR3 has 13 residues. Trimming cost V 5 bases and J 1 base, with 8 bases left between them. DNA for the CDR3: TGTGCCAGCAGTCTACGGGGGAACACTGAAGCTTTCTTT. This sequence encodes CASSLRGNTEAFF.

The rearrangement links TRBV28 to TRBJ2-7; D call uncertain. Germline CDR1 and CDR2: MDHEN and SYDVKM. The CDR3 runs to 15 residues. V lost 10 bases to trimming and J lost 0 bases, with 19 bases between them. CDR3 DNA sequence: TGTGCCACGAACCCAGGCGGCGGATCCTCCTACGAGCAGTACTTC. This gives the protein CATNPGGGSSYEQYF.

The chain has TRBV4-3 and TRBJ1-1, with 12 bases that match TRBD1. V shed 6 bases, J shed 6 bases, and the junction held 5 bases outside the gene matches. This CDR3 contains 14 residues. CDR1 and CDR2 (germline): LGHNA, YSLEER. CDR3 sequence reads: CASRGGQGAAEAFF. The DNA of the CDR3 is TGCGCCAGCAGGGGGGGACAGGGGGCGGCTGAAGCTTTCTTT.

The rearrangement uses TRBV5-4 and TRBJ2-3, with D possibly being TRBD1 (6 bases). The CDR3 is 14 amino acids. Trimming cost V 2 bases and J 3 bases, with 10 bases left between them. Germline CDR1 is SGHNT and CDR2 is YYREEE (reference sequence). CDR3 coding DNA: TGTGCCAGCAGCTTATGGCAGGGGACAGATACGCAGTATTTT. Amino acid sequence: CASSLWQGTDTQYF. The full variable domain, completed using reference TRBV5-4 and TRBJ2-3, is ETGVTQSPTHLIKTRGQQVTLRCSSQSGHNTVSWYQQALGQGPQFIFQYYREEENGRGNFPPRFSGLQFPNYSSELNVNALELDDSALYLCASSLWQGTDTQYFGPGTRLTVL.

This clone was seen more than once but under ten times. The chain joins TRBV27 to TRBJ2-2; a possible D gene is TRBD2 (5 bases). V gave up 5 bases and J gave up 7 bases, with 14 bases separating them. CDR1 MNHEY and CDR2 SMNVEV come from the germline V gene (reference sequence). The CDR3 is 14 residues long. The CDR3 DNA is TGTGCCAGCAGTCTACAGCTCCGGGACGGGGAGCTGTTTTTT. Translation: CASSLQLRDGELFF.

About this clone: A read error may account for a junction end that differs from germline. This chain links TRBV7-9 with TRBJ1-1; D unresolved. This CDR3 is 12 amino acids long. CDR1 SEHNR and CDR2 FQNEAQ come from the germline V gene (reference sequence). DNA for the CDR3: TGTGCCAGCAGCTTAGCAAATTGGGCTTCCAATTTT. The encoded protein is CASSLANWASNF. The full variable domain, completed using reference TRBV7-9 and TRBJ1-1, is DTGVSQNPRHKITKRGQNVTFRCDPISEHNRLYWYRQTLGQGPEFLTYFQNEAQLEKSRLLSDRFSAERPKGSFSTLEIQRTEQGDSAMYLCASSLANWASNFGQGTRLTVV.

CDR3 sequence (DNA): TGTGCCAGCAGCCACCGAGGGCGAGGGGGCACAGATACGCAGTATTTT. Translated, it gives CASSHRGRGGTDTQYF. V is TRBV7-2 and J is TRBJ2-3, with D perhaps TRBD1 or TRBD2 (5 bases each). V was pared by 5 bases and J by 1 base, with 16 bases between. The CDR3 spans 16 residues. In germline, CDR1 is SGHTA, CDR2 FQGNSA.

This clone was counted a few times. The J gene is TRBJ2-1, the V gene TRBV9, with TRBD2 matching 12 bases. After removal of 4 bases from V and 12 bases from J, the junction contained 8 bases not matched to a gene. CDR3 length: 14 residues. Germline-derived CDR1 and CDR2 are SGDLS and YYNGEE. CDR3 DNA sequence: TGTGCCAGCAGCTCACTAGGACTAGCGGGGCCGCAGTTCTTC. It codes for CASSSLGLAGPQFF. Supplemented by reference TRBV9 and TRBJ2-1, the full variable domain reads DSGVTQTPKHLITATGQRVTLRCSPRSGDLSVYWYQQSLDQGLQFLIQYYNGEERAKGNILERFSAQQFPDLHSELNLSSLELGDSALYFCASSSLGLAGPQFFGPGTRLTVL.

The chain carries TRBV24-1 and TRBJ1-2; the match to TRBD1 covers 9 bases. J was trimmed by 6 bases and V by 3 bases; bases with no gene match: 10. The CDR3 has 16 residues. Germline CDR1 KGHDR, CDR2 SFDVKD. This CDR3 is CATSDPYLGQGHGYTF. The CDR3 DNA reads TGTGCCACCAGTGATCCCTACTTGGGACAGGGACATGGCTACACCTTC.

This chain joins TRBV7-2 and TRBJ2-5; 10 bases fit TRBD1. Germline assignment: CDR1 SGHTA and CDR2 FQGNSA. Losses at the gene ends were 7 bases for V and 5 bases for J; bases not matched to a gene: 4. CDR3 size: 13 residues. The chain's CDR3 is CASNDRGLETQYF. The CDR3 DNA follows: TGTGCCAGCAACGACAGGGGGCTTGAGACCCAGTACTTC.

The CDR3 spells CASSKAGYNSPLHF. The CDR3 DNA sequence: TGTGCCAGTAGCAAAGCAGGGTATAATTCACCCCTCCACTTT. The gene calls are TRBV27 and TRBJ1-6, with D possibly TRBD1 on 5 matching bases. From germline, CDR1 is MNHEY and CDR2 SMNVEV (reference sequence). V lost 9 bases to trimming and J lost 4 bases, with 13 bases between them. The CDR3 loop spans 14 amino acids.

V and J are TRBV3-1 (or the pseudogene TRBV3-2) and TRBJ1-2; D uncertain. The CDR3 totals 13 residues. Per the germline V gene, CDR1 is LGHDT and CDR2 is YNNKEL (reference sequence). V was cut by 4 bases and J by 2 bases, with 8 bases left in between. The CDR3 loop is CASSPTGNYGYTF. Written as DNA, the CDR3 is TGTGCCAGCAGCCCGACGGGGAACTATGGCTACACCTTC.

The sample holds a few counts of this clone. Likely a read error: the CDR3 ends without its conserved phenylalanine or tryptophan. The limits of the CDR3 on the DNA are not certain, so only TCRdb's listed CDR3 is given. The CDR3 here is CASSSDPASSRREI. The chain links TRBV7-2 to TRBJ1-3. With termini counted, the CDR3 has 14 amino acids. Germline CDR1 and CDR2: SGHTA and FQGNSA.

This clone came up a few times. The chain is built from TRBV28 and TRBJ2-2, with 8 positions matching TRBD1. This CDR3 is built from 15 residues. In germline, CDR1 is MDHEN, CDR2 SYDVKM. The V and J ends lost 4 bases and 1 base, in that order; junction bases with no gene match: 2. The CDR3 sequence is CASSWGQVNTGELFF. As DNA, the CDR3 is TGTGCCAGCAGTTGGGGACAGGTGAACACCGGGGAGCTGTTTTTT.

This chain joins TRBV6-6 and TRBJ1-3; 7 nucleotides match TRBD1. The CDR3 has 15 residues. Trimming at V came to 2 bases and at J to 4 bases, leaving 5 bases not matched to a gene. Looked up from germline, CDR1 is MNHNY and CDR2 is SVGAGI (reference sequence). The CDR3 sequence: CASSYRGQRGNTIYF. The DNA of the CDR3 is TGTGCCAGCAGTTACAGGGGGCAACGGGGAAACACCATATATTTT.

J is TRBJ2-2 and V is TRBV5-4; unclear D gene. Germline V gene lookup returns CDR1 SGHNT and CDR2 YYREEE (reference sequence). The CDR3 is made up of 16 amino acids. The ends were cut back, 4 bases at V and 0 bases at J, with 13 bases in the middle. CDR3 in DNA: TGTGCCAGCAGCCCAACTTTGAACGCGAACACCGGGGAGCTGTTTTTT. Protein sequence: CASSPTLNANTGELFF.

This clone was seen a single time. This sample includes further DNA sequences coding for the same CDR3. The rearrangement links TRBV12-2 to TRBJ2-7. TRBV12-2 represents a pseudogene. CDR3 size: 19 residues. The CDR3, as DNA: TGTGCAAGTCGCGTCGGGGCCCACGCCTTGAGGGGGGCCCACTACGAGCAGTACTTC. Translation gives CASRVGAHALRGAHYEQYF.

The chain combines TRBV9 with TRBJ2-7, with 13 bases fitting TRBD2. Germline lookup yields CDR1 SGDLS and CDR2 YYNGEE. There are 16 residues in the CDR3. V shed 0 bases and J 2 bases; nucleotides not matched to a gene: 2. The CDR3 here is CASSVAGTSGAYEQYF. In nucleotides, the CDR3 is TGTGCCAGCAGCGTAGCTGGGACTAGCGGGGCCTACGAGCAGTACTTC.